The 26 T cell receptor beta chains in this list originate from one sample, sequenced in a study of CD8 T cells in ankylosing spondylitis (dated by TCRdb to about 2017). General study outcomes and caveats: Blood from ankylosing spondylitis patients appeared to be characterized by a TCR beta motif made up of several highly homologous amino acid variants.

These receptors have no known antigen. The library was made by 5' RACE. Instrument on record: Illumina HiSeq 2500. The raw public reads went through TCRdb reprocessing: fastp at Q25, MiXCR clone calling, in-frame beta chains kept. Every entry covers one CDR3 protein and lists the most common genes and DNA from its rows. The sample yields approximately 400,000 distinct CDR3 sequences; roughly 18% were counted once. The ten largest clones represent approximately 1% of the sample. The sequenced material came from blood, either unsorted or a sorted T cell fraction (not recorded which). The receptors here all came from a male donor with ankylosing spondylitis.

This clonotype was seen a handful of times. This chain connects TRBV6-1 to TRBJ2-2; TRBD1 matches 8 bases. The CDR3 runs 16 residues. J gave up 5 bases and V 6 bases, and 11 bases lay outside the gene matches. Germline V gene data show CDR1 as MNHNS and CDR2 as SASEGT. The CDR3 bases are TGTGCCAGCAGCCTAACCCCACACAGGGGGACCGGGGAGCTGTTTTTT. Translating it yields CASSLTPHRGTGELFF.

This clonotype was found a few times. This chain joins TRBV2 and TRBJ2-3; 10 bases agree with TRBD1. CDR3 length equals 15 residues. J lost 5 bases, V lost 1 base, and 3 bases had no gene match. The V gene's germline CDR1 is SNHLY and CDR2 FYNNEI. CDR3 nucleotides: TGTGCCAGCAGTGAAGTGGGACAGGGGAAAGATACGCAGTATTTT. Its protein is CASSEVGQGKDTQYF.

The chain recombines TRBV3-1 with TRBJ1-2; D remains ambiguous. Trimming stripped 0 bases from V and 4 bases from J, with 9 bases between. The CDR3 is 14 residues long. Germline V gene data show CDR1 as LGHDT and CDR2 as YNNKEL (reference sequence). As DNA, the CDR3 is TGTGCCAGCAGCCAAGATACCGCGGGCTATGGCTACACCTTC. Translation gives CASSQDTAGYGYTF.

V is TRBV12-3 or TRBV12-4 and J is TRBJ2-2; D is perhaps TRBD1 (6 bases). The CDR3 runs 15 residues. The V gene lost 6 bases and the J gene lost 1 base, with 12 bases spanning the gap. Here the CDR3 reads CASRKRQENTGELFF. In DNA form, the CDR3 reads TGTGCCAGCAGGAAGCGACAGGAGAACACCGGGGAGCTGTTTTTT.

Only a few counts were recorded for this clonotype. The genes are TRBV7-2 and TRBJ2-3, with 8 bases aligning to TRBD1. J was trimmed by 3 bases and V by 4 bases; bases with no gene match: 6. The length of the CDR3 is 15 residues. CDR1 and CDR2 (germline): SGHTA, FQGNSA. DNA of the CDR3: TGTGCCAGCAGCTCCCGGGACAGGACAACAGATACGCAGTATTTT. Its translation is CASSSRDRTTDTQYF.

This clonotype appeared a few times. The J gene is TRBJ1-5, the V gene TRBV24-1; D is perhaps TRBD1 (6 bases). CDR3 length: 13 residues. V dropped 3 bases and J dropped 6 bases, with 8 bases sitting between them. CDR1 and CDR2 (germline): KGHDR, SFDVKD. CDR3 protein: CATSDGGTQPQHF. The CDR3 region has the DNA TGTGCCACCAGTGATGGGGGCACTCAGCCCCAGCATTTT.

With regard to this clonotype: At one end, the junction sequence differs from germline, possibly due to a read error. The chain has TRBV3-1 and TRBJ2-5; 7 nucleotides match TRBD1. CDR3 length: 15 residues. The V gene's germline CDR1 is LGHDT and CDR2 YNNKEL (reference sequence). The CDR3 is CASSKDGTAQETQYF. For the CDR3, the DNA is TGTGCCAGCAGCAAAGACGGGACAGCCCAAGAGACCCAGTACTTC.

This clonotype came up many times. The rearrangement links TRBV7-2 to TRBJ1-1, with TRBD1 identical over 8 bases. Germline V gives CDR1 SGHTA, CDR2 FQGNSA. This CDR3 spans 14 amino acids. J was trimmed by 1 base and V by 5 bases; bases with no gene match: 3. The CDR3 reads CASSQDRGNTEAFF. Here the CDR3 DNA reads TGTGCCAGCAGCCAAGACAGGGGGAACACTGAAGCTTTCTTT.

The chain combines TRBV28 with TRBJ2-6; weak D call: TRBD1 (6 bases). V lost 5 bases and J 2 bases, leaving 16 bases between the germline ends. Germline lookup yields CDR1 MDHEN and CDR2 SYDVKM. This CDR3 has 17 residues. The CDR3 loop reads CASSPPPGTTGANVLTF. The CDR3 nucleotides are TGTGCCAGCAGTCCCCCCCCGGGGACAACTGGGGCCAACGTCCTGACTTTC.

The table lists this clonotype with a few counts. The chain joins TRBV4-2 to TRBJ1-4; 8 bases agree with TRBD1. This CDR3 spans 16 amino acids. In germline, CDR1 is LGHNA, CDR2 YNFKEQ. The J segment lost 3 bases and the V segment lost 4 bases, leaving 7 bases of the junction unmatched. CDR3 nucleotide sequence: TGTGCCAGCAGCCCCAATTACAGGGGGTCTAATGAAAAACTGTTTTTT. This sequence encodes CASSPNYRGSNEKLFF.

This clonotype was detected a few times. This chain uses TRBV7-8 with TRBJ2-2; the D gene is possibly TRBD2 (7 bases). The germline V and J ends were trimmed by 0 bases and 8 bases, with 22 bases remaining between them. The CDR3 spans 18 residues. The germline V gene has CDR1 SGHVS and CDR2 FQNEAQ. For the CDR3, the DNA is TGTGCCAGCAGCTTAGCACTACGTGGGGGGGGCCAAGGTGGGGAGCTGTTTTTT. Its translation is CASSLALRGGGQGGELFF.

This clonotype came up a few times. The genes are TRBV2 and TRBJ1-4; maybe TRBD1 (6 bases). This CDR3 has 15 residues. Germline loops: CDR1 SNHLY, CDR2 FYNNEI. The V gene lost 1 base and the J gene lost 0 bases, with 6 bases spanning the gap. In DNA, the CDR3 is TGTGCCAGCAGTGAAGGGGGGCCAACTAATGAAAAACTGTTTTTT. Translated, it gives CASSEGGPTNEKLFF.

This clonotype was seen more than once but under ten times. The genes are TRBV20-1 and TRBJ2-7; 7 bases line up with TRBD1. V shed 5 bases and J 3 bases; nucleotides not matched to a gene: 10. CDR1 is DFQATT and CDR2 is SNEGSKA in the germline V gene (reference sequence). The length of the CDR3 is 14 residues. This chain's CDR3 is CSAPTGAVGYEQYF. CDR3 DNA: TGCAGTGCTCCTACAGGGGCGGTTGGCTACGAGCAGTACTTC.

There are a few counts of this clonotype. The CDR3 here is CATSDLVAGGHEQFF. DNA for the CDR3: TGTGCCACCAGTGATCTAGTAGCGGGAGGACATGAGCAGTTCTTC. The chain has TRBV24-1 and TRBJ2-1; 10 bases fit TRBD2. Germline V CDR1 and CDR2: KGHDR, SFDVKD. Trimming at V came to 3 bases and at J to 8 bases, leaving 6 bases not matched to a gene. The CDR3 loop spans 15 amino acids.

Written as DNA, the CDR3 is TGTGCCAGCAGCCTACTAGCGGGAGGCGGGGAGCTGTTTTTT. It translates to CASSLLAGGGELFF. This chain joins TRBV3-1 and TRBJ2-2, with 12 bases matching TRBD2. The CDR3 loop spans 14 amino acids. Unmatched junction bases numbered 1, after V lost 4 bases and J lost 7 bases. Germline CDR1 is LGHDT and CDR2 is YNNKEL (reference sequence).

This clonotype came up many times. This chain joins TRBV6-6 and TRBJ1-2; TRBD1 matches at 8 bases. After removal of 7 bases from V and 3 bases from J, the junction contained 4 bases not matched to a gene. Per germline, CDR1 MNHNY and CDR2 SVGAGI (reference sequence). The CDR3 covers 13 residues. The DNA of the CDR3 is TGTGCCAGCAAGGACAGGGAATACTATGGCTACACCTTC. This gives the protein CASKDREYYGYTF.

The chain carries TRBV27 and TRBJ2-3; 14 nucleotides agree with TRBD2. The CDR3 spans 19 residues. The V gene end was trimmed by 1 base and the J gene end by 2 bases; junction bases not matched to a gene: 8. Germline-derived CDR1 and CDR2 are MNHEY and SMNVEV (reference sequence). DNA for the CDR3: TGTGCCAGCAGTTTATACGGGACTAGCGGGGGAGACCTCACAGATACGCAGTATTTT. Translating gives CASSLYGTSGGDLTDTQYF.

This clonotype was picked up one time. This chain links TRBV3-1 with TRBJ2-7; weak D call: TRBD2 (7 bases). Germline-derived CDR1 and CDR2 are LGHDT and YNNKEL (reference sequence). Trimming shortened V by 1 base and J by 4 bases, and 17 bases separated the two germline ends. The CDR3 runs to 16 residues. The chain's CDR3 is CASSQGRGGGRYEQYF. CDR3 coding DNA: TGTGCCAGCAGCCAAGGTAGAGGGGGAGGGCGGTACGAGCAGTACTTC.

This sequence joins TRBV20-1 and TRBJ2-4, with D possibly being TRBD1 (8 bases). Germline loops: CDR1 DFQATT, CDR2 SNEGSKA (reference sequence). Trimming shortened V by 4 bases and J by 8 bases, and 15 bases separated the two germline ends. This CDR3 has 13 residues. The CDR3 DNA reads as TGCAGTGCTACCCGACAGGGGAGGGACATTCAGTACTTC. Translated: CSATRQGRDIQYF.

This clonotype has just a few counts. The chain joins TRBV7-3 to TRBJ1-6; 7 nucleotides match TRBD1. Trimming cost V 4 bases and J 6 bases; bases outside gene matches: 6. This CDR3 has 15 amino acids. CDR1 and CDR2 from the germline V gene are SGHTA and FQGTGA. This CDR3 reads CASSSTGLVNSPLHF. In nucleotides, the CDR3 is TGTGCCAGCAGCTCGACAGGGCTGGTTAATTCACCCCTCCACTTT.

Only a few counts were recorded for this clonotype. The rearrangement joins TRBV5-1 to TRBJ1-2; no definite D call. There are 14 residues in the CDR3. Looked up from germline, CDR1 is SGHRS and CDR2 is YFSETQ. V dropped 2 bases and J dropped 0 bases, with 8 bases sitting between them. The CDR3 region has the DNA TGCGCCAGCAGCTTCCGGGTCTCTAACTATGGCTACACCTTC. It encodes CASSFRVSNYGYTF.

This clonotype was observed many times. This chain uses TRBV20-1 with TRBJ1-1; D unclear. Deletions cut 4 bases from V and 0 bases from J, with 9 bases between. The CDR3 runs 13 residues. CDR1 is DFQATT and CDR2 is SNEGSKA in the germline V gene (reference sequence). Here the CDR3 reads CSANPTVNTEAFF. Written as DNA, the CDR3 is TGCAGTGCTAATCCAACAGTGAACACTGAAGCTTTCTTT.

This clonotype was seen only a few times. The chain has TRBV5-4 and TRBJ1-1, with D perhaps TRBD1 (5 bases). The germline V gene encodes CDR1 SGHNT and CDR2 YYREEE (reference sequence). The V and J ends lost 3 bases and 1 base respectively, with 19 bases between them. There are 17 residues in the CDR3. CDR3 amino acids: CASSSPQPGPQNTEAFF. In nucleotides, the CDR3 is TGTGCCAGCAGCTCACCCCAGCCAGGGCCTCAGAACACTGAAGCTTTCTTT.

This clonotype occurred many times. In DNA, the CDR3 is TGCAGTGCTAGAGGTTCAGGGGGTGGCAATCAGCCCCAGCATTTT. It is translated as CSARGSGGGNQPQHF. The V gene is TRBV20-1, the J gene TRBJ1-5; 7 nucleotides match TRBD1. CDR1 and CDR2 from the germline V gene are DFQATT and SNEGSKA (reference sequence). The CDR3 has 15 residues. V lost 1 base to trimming and J lost 2 bases; unmatched junction nucleotides: 5.

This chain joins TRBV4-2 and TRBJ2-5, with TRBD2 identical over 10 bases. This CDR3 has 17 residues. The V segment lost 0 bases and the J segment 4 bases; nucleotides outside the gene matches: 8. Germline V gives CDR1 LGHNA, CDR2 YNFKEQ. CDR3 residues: CASSQEGSSGRRETQYF. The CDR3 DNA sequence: TGTGCCAGCAGCCAAGAAGGGTCTAGCGGGAGAAGAGAGACCCAGTACTTC.

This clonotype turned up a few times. CDR3 sequence reads: CSARGIGANGYTF. CDR3 DNA sequence: TGCAGTGCCAGGGGTATTGGGGCTAATGGCTACACCTTC. The chain is built from TRBV20-1 and TRBJ1-2, with D possibly matching TRBD1 (6 bases). V was pared by 6 bases and J by 6 bases, with 17 bases between. Germline V gene lookup returns CDR1 DFQATT and CDR2 SNEGSKA (reference sequence). The CDR3 runs to 13 residues.